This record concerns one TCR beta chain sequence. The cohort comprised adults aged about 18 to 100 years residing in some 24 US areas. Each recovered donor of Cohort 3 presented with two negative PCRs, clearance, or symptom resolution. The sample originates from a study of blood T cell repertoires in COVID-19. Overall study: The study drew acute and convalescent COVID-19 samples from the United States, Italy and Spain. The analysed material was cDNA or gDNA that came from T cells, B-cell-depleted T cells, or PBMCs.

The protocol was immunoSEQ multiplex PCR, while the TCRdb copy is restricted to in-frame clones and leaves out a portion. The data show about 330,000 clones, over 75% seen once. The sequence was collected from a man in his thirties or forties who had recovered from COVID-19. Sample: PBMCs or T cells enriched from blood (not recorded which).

The CDR3 coding sequence is TGTGCCACCAGGGGAGGGGGTACCTACGAGCAGTACTTC. Translation gives CATRGGGTYEQYF. The genes are TRBV7-9 and TRBJ2-7, with D possibly being TRBD2 (7 bases). The CDR3 length is 13 residues. Germline V lookup: CDR1 SEHNR, CDR2 FQNEAQ (reference sequence). Trimming shortened V by 10 bases and J by 2 bases, and 15 bases separated the two germline ends.